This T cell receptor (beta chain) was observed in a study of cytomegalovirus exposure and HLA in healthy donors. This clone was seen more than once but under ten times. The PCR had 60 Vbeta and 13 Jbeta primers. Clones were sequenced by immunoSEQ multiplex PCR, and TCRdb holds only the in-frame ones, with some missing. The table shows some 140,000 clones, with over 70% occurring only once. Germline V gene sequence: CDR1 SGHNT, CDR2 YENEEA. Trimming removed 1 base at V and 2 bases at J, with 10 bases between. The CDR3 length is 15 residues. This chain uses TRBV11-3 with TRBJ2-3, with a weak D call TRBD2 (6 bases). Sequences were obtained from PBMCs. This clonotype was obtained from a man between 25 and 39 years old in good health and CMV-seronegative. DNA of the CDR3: TGTGCCAGCAGCTTAGGCCGGGGGACCACAGATACGCAGTATTTT. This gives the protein CASSLGRGTTDTQYF.